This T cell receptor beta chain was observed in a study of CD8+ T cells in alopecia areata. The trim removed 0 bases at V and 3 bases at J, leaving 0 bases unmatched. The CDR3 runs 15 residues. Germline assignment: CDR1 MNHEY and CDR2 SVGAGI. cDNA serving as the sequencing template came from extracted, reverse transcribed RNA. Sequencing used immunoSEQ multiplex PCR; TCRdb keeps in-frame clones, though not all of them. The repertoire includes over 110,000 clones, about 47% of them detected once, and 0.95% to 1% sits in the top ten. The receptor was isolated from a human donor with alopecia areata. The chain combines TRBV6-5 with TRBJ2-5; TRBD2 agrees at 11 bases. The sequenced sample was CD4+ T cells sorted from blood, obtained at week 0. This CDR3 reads CASSYSGLAEETQYF. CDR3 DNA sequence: TGTGCCAGCAGTTACTCGGGACTAGCGGAAGAGACCCAGTACTTC.